The 16 T cell receptor beta chains reported below all come from one sample, sequenced in a study of human T cells and chemical hapten exposure. As to time point: patch test 1, 2 weeks after DPC sensitization. Described treatment: therapeutic diphenylcyclopropenone sensitization with weekly scalp DPC. TCRdb analysed the RACE reads with MiXCR anew, one entry per CDR3 protein. The repertoire consists of 350,000 or so distinct CDR3 sequences, with approximately 6.9% occurring once and the leading ten covering 7.5% to 8.5%. The sequences come from whole blood, collected in connection with sensitization to the hapten diphenylcyclopropenone (DPC). The receptor set was obtained from a woman between 18 and 30 years old with alopecia areata. Some clones in this sample may be carry-over from other donors' samples.

The J gene is TRBJ2-5, the V gene TRBV11-1, with D unclear. The CDR3 covers 13 residues. Germline V CDR1 and CDR2: SGHAT, FQDESV (reference sequence). The V end lost 7 bases, the J end lost 6 bases, and 15 bases lay between the germline ends. DNA of the CDR3: TGTGCCAGCAATGACGGGTTGGTGAAGACCCAGTACTTC. This gives the protein CASNDGLVKTQYF. Full variable domain (remainder filled in from reference TRBV11-1 and TRBJ2-5): EAEVAQSPRYKITEKSQAVAFWCDPISGHATLYWYRQILGQGPELLVQFQDESVVDDSQLPKDRFSAERLKGVDSTLKIQPAELGDSAMYLCASNDGLVKTQYFGPGTRLLVL.

The chain recombines TRBV20-1 with TRBJ1-3; no clear D. V was clipped by 0 bases and J by 6 bases, with 12 bases between them. There are 14 residues in the CDR3. CDR1 and CDR2 from the germline V gene are DFQATT and SNEGSKA (reference sequence). The CDR3 here is CSARDHETLNTIYF. For the CDR3, the DNA is TGCAGTGCTAGAGATCATGAGACACTAAACACCATATATTTT.

This clonotype was counted at least ten times. This chain connects TRBV7-9 to TRBJ1-2; D perhaps matches TRBD1 (5 bases). The CDR3 totals 13 residues. The germline V gene has CDR1 SEHNR and CDR2 FQNEAQ (reference sequence). V lost 3 bases and J 4 bases, leaving 9 bases between the germline ends. The DNA for the CDR3 is TGTGCCAGCAGCTTTGACAGAAGCTATGGCTACACCTTC. It specifies CASSFDRSYGYTF.

This clonotype was detected a few times. This chain connects TRBV20-1 to TRBJ2-3; D uncertain. Trimming pared 1 base from V and 5 bases from J, leaving 7 bases between. Per germline, CDR1 DFQATT and CDR2 SNEGSKA (reference sequence). CDR3 length: 12 residues. Here the CDR3 DNA reads TGCAGTGCTAGAGTGGGCCGAGATACGCAGTATTTT. Its translation: CSARVGRDTQYF.

A few counts support this clonotype. This chain uses TRBV18 with TRBJ2-7; no definite D call. The CDR3 contains 13 residues. The germline V gene has CDR1 KGHSH and CDR2 LQKENI. Trimming removed 2 bases from V and 2 bases from J, with 7 bases in between. As DNA, the CDR3 is TGTGCCAGCTCACCAGGGAATCCCTACGAGCAGTACTTC. Translation gives CASSPGNPYEQYF.

DNA for the CDR3: TGTGCCAGCGGGTCGGGCAAAGGGATCAATGAGCAGTTCTTC. Its protein product is CASGSGKGINEQFF. This chain connects TRBV3-1 to TRBJ2-1; no reliable D call. Germline loops: CDR1 LGHDT, CDR2 YNNKEL (reference sequence). The CDR3 covers 14 residues. Trimming removed 8 bases from V and 6 bases from J, with 17 bases in between.

This sequence joins TRBV28 and TRBJ2-7, with 7 positions matching TRBD2. From germline, CDR1 is MDHEN and CDR2 SYDVKM. The CDR3 runs to 13 residues. V shed 7 bases, J shed 5 bases, and the junction held 8 bases outside the gene matches. CDR3 loop: CASNGGTIHEQYF. In nucleotides, the CDR3 is TGTGCCAGCAACGGGGGGACCATCCACGAGCAGTACTTC.

This sequence joins TRBV28 and TRBJ1-2; the match to TRBD1 covers 7 bases. Looked up from germline, CDR1 is MDHEN and CDR2 is SYDVKM. The CDR3 length is 15 residues. After removal of 1 base from V and 4 bases from J, the junction contained 6 bases not matched to a gene. CDR3 loop: CASSLYRDSPYGYTF. CDR3 DNA sequence: TGTGCCAGCAGTTTATATCGGGACAGTCCCTATGGCTACACCTTC.

The chain employs TRBV10-3 and TRBJ1-2; D is unclear. The CDR3 covers 13 residues. Germline V lookup: CDR1 ENHRY, CDR2 SYGVKD. The V and J ends lost 0 bases and 4 bases respectively, with 6 bases between them. The CDR3 protein is CAISESLSYGYTF. CDR3 coding DNA: TGTGCCATCAGTGAGTCTTTAAGCTATGGCTACACCTTC.

This clonotype showed up many times. The chain recombines TRBV4-3 with TRBJ2-7; 8 nucleotides match TRBD2. Trimming removed 0 bases from V and 6 bases from J; junction bases left unmatched: 7. The germline CDR1 and CDR2 sequences are LGHNA and YSLEER. The CDR3 has 15 residues. This CDR3 reads CASSQDAGGLPEQYF. Here the CDR3 DNA reads TGCGCCAGCAGCCAAGATGCGGGGGGCCTCCCCGAGCAGTACTTC.

This chain uses TRBV5-4 with TRBJ2-1; D not certain. Germline loops: CDR1 SGHNT, CDR2 YYREEE (reference sequence). The V end was cut by 3 bases, the J end by 7 bases, with 17 bases between. The CDR3 is 15 amino acids. The CDR3 nucleotides read TGTGCCAGCAGCTCTGTCCCCGACACCCTGAATGAGCAGTTCTTC. Amino acid sequence: CASSSVPDTLNEQFF.

This clonotype was seen only a few times. This chain uses TRBV6-2 or TRBV6-3 with TRBJ1-1, with a tentative D call TRBD1 (5 bases). The length of the CDR3 is 14 residues. Trimming took 2 bases from V and 5 from J, leaving 12 bases between them. Germline V lookup: CDR1 MNHEY, CDR2 SVGEGT. CDR3 in DNA: TGTGCCAGCAGTTACGGGGCAGGGCGAACTGAAGCTTTCTTT. Translated, it gives CASSYGAGRTEAFF.

This clonotype was seen a handful of times. The DNA of the CDR3 is TGTGCCAGCAGCTCCTACTCCTCCACAGATACGCAGTATTTT. It specifies CASSSYSSTDTQYF. This sequence joins TRBV7-9 and TRBJ2-3; D is unclear. Germline lookup yields CDR1 SEHNR and CDR2 FQNEAQ (reference sequence). CDR3 length: 14 residues. V lost 4 bases to trimming and J lost 2 bases, with 10 bases between them.

This clonotype was observed at least ten times. The rearrangement uses TRBV11-2 and TRBJ2-5; no firm D call. The length of the CDR3 is 14 residues. The germline V gene has CDR1 SGHAT and CDR2 FQNNGV. V lost 0 bases to trimming and J lost 6 bases, with 11 bases between them. The CDR3 loop is CASSLERETQTQYF. CDR3 nucleotides: TGTGCCAGCAGCTTAGAAAGAGAGACGCAGACCCAGTACTTC.

In this sample, this clonotype turned up many times. This chain uses TRBV3-1 with TRBJ2-7, with 9 bases lining up with TRBD1. Per the germline V gene, CDR1 is LGHDT and CDR2 is YNNKEL (reference sequence). The V and J ends lost 4 bases and 4 bases, in that order; junction bases with no gene match: 8. The CDR3 spans 15 residues. CDR3 sequence reads: CASSPLTGTGYEQYF. The CDR3 DNA reads TGTGCCAGCAGCCCCCTGACAGGGACAGGGTACGAGCAGTACTTC.

The chain uses TRBV6-1 and TRBJ1-5; 7 bases line up with TRBD1. Germline-derived CDR1 and CDR2 are MNHNS and SASEGT. CDR3 size: 12 residues. The J segment lost 7 bases and the V segment lost 7 bases, leaving 4 bases of the junction unmatched. The CDR3 DNA sequence: TGTGCCAGCACGGACAGGTCCCAGCCCCAGCATTTT. Translation: CASTDRSQPQHF.